These 8 T cell receptor beta chains were all obtained from the same sample, sequenced in a study of T cells after yellow fever vaccination. Via MiXCR, TCRdb re-called the 5' RACE reads, giving one row per CDR3 protein. Of some 400,000 distinct CDR3 sequences listed, about 17% were seen once; the top ten hold about a sixth. The sequencing here drew on PBMCs, taken before the yellow fever booster vaccination. These receptor sequences come from a man aged 18 to 29 who received the YFV17D yellow fever vaccine.

The chain uses TRBV20-1 and TRBJ1-3, with a weak D call TRBD1 (5 bases). V lost 3 bases, J lost 0 bases, and 12 bases lay in between. The CDR3 has 15 residues. The germline V gene encodes CDR1 DFQATT and CDR2 SNEGSKA (reference sequence). CDR3 protein: CSARGGRSSGNTIYF. As DNA, the CDR3 is TGCAGTGCTAGGGGGGGACGTAGCTCTGGAAACACCATATATTTT.

The sample holds a few counts of this clonotype. The rearrangement joins TRBV7-2 to TRBJ1-5; D is undetermined. CDR1 is SGHTA, CDR2 FQGNSA, per germline. Between the trimmed V and J ends, which lost 5 bases and 5 bases, there was a span of 16 bases. There are 15 residues in the CDR3. CDR3 residues: CASSPSGGWDQPQHF. The CDR3 DNA is TGTGCCAGCAGCCCCTCCGGAGGGTGGGATCAGCCCCAGCATTTT.

In its sample, this clonotype was seen a few times. The chain couples TRBV6-5 to TRBJ2-1; 14 positions agree with TRBD2. Per germline, CDR1 MNHEY and CDR2 SVGAGI. V lost 6 bases and J lost 8; bases outside the gene matches: 6. The CDR3 length is 15 residues. The CDR3 spells CASRQTSGGADEQFF. CDR3 DNA sequence: TGTGCCAGCAGACAGACTAGCGGGGGGGCCGATGAGCAGTTCTTC.

This clonotype is a singleton in its sample. The V and J genes are TRBV6-2 or TRBV6-3 and TRBJ2-7; D uncertain. V shed 2 bases and J shed 0 bases, with 5 bases lying between them. This CDR3 spans 13 amino acids. Per the germline V gene, CDR1 is MNHEY and CDR2 is SVGEGT. As DNA, the CDR3 is TGTGCCAGCAGTTACCTTCACTCCTACGAGCAGTACTTC. It codes for CASSYLHSYEQYF.

The chain links TRBV10-3 to TRBJ2-3, with TRBD2 matching 10 bases. J lost 6 bases, V lost 3 bases, and 9 bases had no gene match. Germline CDR1 is ENHRY and CDR2 is SYGVKD. The CDR3 is 16 amino acids. CDR3 region: CAISDRLAGRADTQYF. DNA of the CDR3: TGTGCCATCAGTGACCGACTAGCGGGCCGCGCCGATACGCAGTATTTT.

The chain links TRBV4-2 to TRBJ2-3; 9 bases map to TRBD2. The CDR3 covers 18 residues. V lost 0 bases and J lost 2; bases outside the gene matches: 9. The germline gives CDR1 LGHNA, CDR2 YNFKEQ. The CDR3 DNA follows: TGTGCCAGCAGCCAAGATCTCATCGGCGGGGGGGACACAGATACGCAGTATTTT. Translated: CASSQDLIGGGDTDTQYF.

The chain uses TRBV7-2 and TRBJ2-5; 8 bases are a match to TRBD2. CDR1 and CDR2 (germline): SGHTA, FQGNSA. The CDR3 consists of 16 residues. V shed 1 base and J 5 bases; nucleotides not matched to a gene: 9. As DNA, the CDR3 is TGTGCCAGCAGCTTAGGGTCGGCGGGGGGCCTTGAGACCCAGTACTTC. It translates to CASSLGSAGGLETQYF.

This clonotype appeared a few times. This chain joins TRBV4-3 and TRBJ2-1; D tentatively reads TRBD1 or TRBD2 (5 bases each). Trimming shortened V by 0 bases and J by 2 bases, and 17 bases separated the two germline ends. CDR1 LGHNA and CDR2 YSLEER come from the germline V gene. CDR3 length: 18 amino acids. The CDR3 reads CASSQDRAGLGAYNEQFF. Written as DNA, the CDR3 is TGCGCCAGCAGCCAAGATCGGGCCGGGCTGGGGGCCTACAATGAGCAGTTCTTC.